A selection of T cell receptor beta chains follows, all from one sample in a study of T cells in Graves' hyperthyroidism and ophthalmopathy. MiXCR was run by TCRdb on the multiplex PCR reads, yielding one entry per CDR3 protein. The table includes about 290,000 distinct CDR3 sequences, 13% detected once. The source material was blood. The receptor set was obtained from a woman in her 30s with Graves' hyperthyroidism that later progressed to Graves' ophthalmopathy. Both conserved end residues are part of each CDR3. D genes are given only for firm matches. Clone size, where shown, is once, few, many, or a class for clones that have expanded.

j_call clone_size d_call v_call cdr3_nt cdr3_aa
TRBJ2-2 few . TRBV6-1 TGTGCCAGCAAAGGGTCGAACACCGGGGAGCTGTTTTTT CASKGSNTGELFF
TRBJ2-7 . . TRBV19 TGTGCCAGTAGTACGTTTAGCGGAGTCTCCTACGAGCAGTACTTC CASSTFSGVSYEQYF
TRBJ2-5 . . TRBV10-3 TGTGCCATCAGTGAGTTTCTTATGGCCCAGTACTTC CAISEFLMAQYF
TRBJ2-1 . TRBD1 TRBV19 TGTGCCAGTAGTCCTCACGGACAGGGGAAAGGGGGGGAGCAGTTCTTC CASSPHGQGKGGEQFF
TRBJ2-7 many TRBD2 TRBV12-3/TRBV12-4 TGTGCCAGCAGTTTATATTGGGCTAGCGGGGGCCTCTCCTACGAGCAGTACTTC CASSLYWASGGLSYEQYF
TRBJ2-3 many . TRBV7-8 TGTGCCAGCAGCTTAATAGGGGCAGATACGCAGTATTTT CASSLIGADTQYF
TRBJ2-2 . . TRBV7-6 TGTGCCAGCAGCTCCGGGGGTAGAGTCACCGGGGAGCTGTTTTTT CASSSGGRVTGELFF
TRBJ1-1 few . TRBV4-2 TGTGCCAGCAGCCAAGAGGGGTTCACTAACACTGAAGCTTTCTTT CASSQEGFTNTEAFF
TRBJ2-7 many . TRBV6-2/TRBV6-3 TGTGCCAGCAGCCCTTCAACTCGGGACCCCACCTACGAGCAGTACTTC CASSPSTRDPTYEQYF
TRBJ1-1 many . TRBV30 TGTGCCTGGAGTAGCCCCCGCCCTGGGGCTTTCTTT CAWSSPRPGAFF
TRBJ2-2 many . TRBV28 TGTGCCAGCAGTTTGGGTGGCCTCGAGCTGTTTTTT CASSLGGLELFF